These 9 T cell receptor beta chains came from one sample sequenced in a study of T-cell memory formation after mild COVID-19. TCRdb re-analysed the 5' RACE reads in MiXCR, keeping a single row per CDR3 protein. Here the sample spans about 310,000 distinct CDR3 sequences, approximately 19% being singletons. Sequencing was carried out using PBMCs or a T cell subset sorted from them (not recorded which). The receptors were gathered from a man younger than 35 who had mild COVID-19 (a few samples of this study predate the infection). Cell type and time point are not known.

The rearrangement joins TRBV5-4 to TRBJ2-3, with 13 nucleotides matching TRBD2. The CDR3 has 18 amino acids. Germline V lookup: CDR1 SGHNT, CDR2 YYREEE (reference sequence). J was trimmed by 2 bases and V by 3 bases; bases with no gene match: 9. The CDR3 protein is CASSWRGGLAGLTDTQYF. DNA for the CDR3: TGTGCCAGCAGCTGGAGAGGGGGACTAGCGGGGCTCACAGATACGCAGTATTTT. The whole variable domain, filled in from reference TRBV5-4 and TRBJ2-3, reads ETGVTQSPTHLIKTRGQQVTLRCSSQSGHNTVSWYQQALGQGPQFIFQYYREEENGRGNFPPRFSGLQFPNYSSELNVNALELDDSALYLCASSWRGGLAGLTDTQYFGPGTRLTVL.

The chain joins TRBV6-5 to TRBJ1-6; 7 bases are a match to TRBD1. The CDR3 spans 16 residues. From germline, CDR1 is MNHEY and CDR2 SVGAGI. V lost 4 bases and J lost 7; bases outside the gene matches: 10. This CDR3 reads CASSSPRQGVNSPLHF. Here the CDR3 DNA reads TGTGCCAGCAGTTCCCCGCGACAGGGTGTCAATTCACCCCTCCACTTT.

This clonotype came up once. This rearrangement joins TRBV6-5 to TRBJ2-5, with a tentative D call TRBD2 (6 bases). In germline, CDR1 is MNHEY, CDR2 SVGAGI. Trimming left V 0 bases short and J 3 bases short, with 8 bases between. The length of the CDR3 is 14 residues. Written as DNA, the CDR3 is TGTGCCAGCAGTTACTCTGGCGGGGAAGAGACCCAGTACTTC. This codes for CASSYSGGEETQYF.

This clonotype has a handful of counts. CDR3 nucleotide sequence: TGTGCCAGCAGCGTAGACGTAGGGAGTTATGGCTACACCTTC. Protein: CASSVDVGSYGYTF. The chain joins TRBV9 to TRBJ1-2; D not resolved. The germline V gene encodes CDR1 SGDLS and CDR2 YYNGEE. V was cut by 0 bases and J by 5 bases, with 11 bases left in between. The CDR3 runs 14 residues.

This clonotype was seen more than once but under ten times. The chain joins TRBV7-3 to TRBJ1-1; D perhaps matches TRBD1 (5 bases). The CDR3 consists of 13 residues. Germline V lookup: CDR1 SGHTA, CDR2 FQGTGA. The V gene lost 6 bases and the J gene lost 1 base, with 9 bases spanning the gap. The CDR3 protein is CASRGLWNTEAFF. The CDR3 DNA sequence: TGTGCCAGCAGGGGACTGTGGAACACTGAAGCTTTCTTT.

The chain recombines TRBV6-2 or TRBV6-3 with TRBJ2-7, with 8 bases aligning to TRBD2. Looked up from germline, CDR1 is MNHEY and CDR2 is SVGEGT. The CDR3 loop spans 16 amino acids. Trimming at V came to 6 bases and at J to 0 bases, leaving 10 bases not matched to a gene. CDR3 nucleotides: TGTGCCAGCAGCCACGGGGGGGGGCTCTTCTCCTACGAGCAGTACGTC. Encoded protein: CASSHGGGLFSYEQYV.

This clonotype has a handful of counts. The J gene is TRBJ2-7, the V gene TRBV4-1, with unresolved D. The CDR3 has 13 residues. V dropped 4 bases and J dropped 7 bases, with 14 bases sitting between them. The germline gives CDR1 MGHRA, CDR2 YSYEKL. In DNA form, the CDR3 reads TGCGCCAGCAGCCCCCAAGATAGTCAAGAGCAGTACTTC. It translates to CASSPQDSQEQYF.

The V and J genes are TRBV21-1 and TRBJ1-1. TRBV21-1 is labeled a pseudogene. CDR3 length equals 15 residues. CDR3 nucleotides: TGTGCCAGCCCCAAGGGAGGGGGGATGAACACTGAAGCTTTCTTT. Protein: CASPKGGGMNTEAFF.

The V and J genes are TRBV6-6 and TRBJ1-6; 8 nucleotides match TRBD1. CDR3 length equals 14 residues. Germline assignment: CDR1 MNHNY and CDR2 SVGAGI (reference sequence). The J segment lost 7 bases and the V segment lost 7 bases, leaving 6 bases of the junction unmatched. The CDR3 spells CASNTQGVNSPLHF. The CDR3 nucleotides are TGTGCCAGCAATACACAGGGGGTAAATTCACCCCTCCACTTT.